The 29 T cell receptor beta chains presented below share a single source sample, sequenced in a study of T-cell reconstitution after alpha-beta-depleted transplantation in children. Construction of the TCRbeta library involved unique molecular identifiers. A single record per CDR3 protein comes from TCRdb applying MiXCR to the PCR reads. The repertoire has 480,000 or so distinct CDR3 sequences, about 10% of them found once; the top ten carry around 2.2%. This material consisted of PBMCs, taken before TCRalphabeta/CD19-depleted stem cell transplant. These receptors originate from a child between 2 and 9 years old with inherited bone marrow failure, due to receive a stem cell transplant.

This clonotype was recorded many times. The gene calls are TRBV4-3 and TRBJ2-7, with 7 bases fitting TRBD1. CDR1 and CDR2 (germline): LGHNA, YSLEER. J gave up 0 bases and V 4 bases, and 3 bases lay outside the gene matches. CDR3 length: 14 amino acids. The CDR3 reads CASSRDSTSYEQYF. CDR3 nucleotide sequence: TGCGCCAGCAGCCGGGACAGTACCTCCTACGAGCAGTACTTC.

This clonotype was seen repeatedly, ten times or more. The V gene is TRBV25-1, the J gene TRBJ1-1; D unclear. The germline CDR1 and CDR2 sequences are MGHDK and SYGVNS. The CDR3 consists of 13 residues. V dropped 4 bases and J dropped 4 bases, with 10 bases sitting between them. CDR3 amino acids: CASSVGAGTEAFF. Here the CDR3 DNA reads TGTGCCAGCAGTGTTGGAGCGGGCACTGAAGCTTTCTTT.

This clonotype has just a few counts. This sequence joins TRBV5-4 and TRBJ2-6, with D tentatively TRBD2 (5 bases). Germline CDR1 is SGHNT and CDR2 is YYREEE (reference sequence). The length of the CDR3 is 16 residues. Trimming left V 4 bases short and J 0 bases short, with 11 bases between. The CDR3 coding sequence is TGTGCCAGCAGCGTGGCGGGCCGCTCTGGGGCCAACGTCCTGACTTTC. Translation gives CASSVAGRSGANVLTF.

This clonotype has a count of ten or more. This sequence joins TRBV5-1 and TRBJ2-3, with 12 bases that match TRBD1. Germline trimming cut 0 bases from V and 4 bases from J; bases unmatched to any gene: 3. CDR3 length: 16 residues. The V gene's germline CDR1 is SGHRS and CDR2 YFSETQ. The CDR3 bases are TGCGCCAGCAGCTTGGAAGGGACAGGGGGCGCAGATACGCAGTATTTT. This gives the protein CASSLEGTGGADTQYF.

This clonotype was counted a few times. The rearrangement uses TRBV5-4 and TRBJ2-5; D is perhaps TRBD2 (5 bases). V was trimmed by 0 bases and J by 2 bases, leaving 11 bases between them. Germline CDR1 reads SGHNT; CDR2 reads YYREEE (reference sequence). This CDR3 spans 15 amino acids. CDR3 bases: TGTGCCAGCAGCTTGGCGGCTGGGGAGCAAGAGACCCAGTACTTC. As protein: CASSLAAGEQETQYF.

J is TRBJ2-3 and V is TRBV6-6, with 8 bases fitting TRBD2. Germline values: CDR1 MNHNY, CDR2 SVGAGI (reference sequence). With V trimmed by 5 bases and J by 4 bases, 5 bases remained unmatched. There are 14 residues in the CDR3. The CDR3 coding sequence is TGTGCCAGCAGTAGCGGGAGTGGCTCAGATACGCAGTATTTT. Translated, it gives CASSSGSGSDTQYF.

The genes are TRBV12-3 or TRBV12-4 and TRBJ2-1, with D possibly being TRBD2 (6 bases). With 5 bases removed from V and 0 bases from J, the gap between germline ends came to 20 bases. The CDR3 runs to 18 residues. The CDR3 DNA is TGTGCCAGCAGTCCTAGTAGGGGAGGATTATTCTCCTACAATGAGCAGTTCTTC. This encodes CASSPSRGGLFSYNEQFF.

About this clonotype itself: An end of the junction differs from the germline gene, which may be a read error. The chain recombines TRBV27 with TRBJ2-1, with 9 positions matching TRBD2. The CDR3 runs 14 residues. CDR1 and CDR2 from the germline V gene are MNHEY and SMNVEV (reference sequence). The CDR3 nucleotides read TGTGCCAGCAGTCAACTAGCGGGCTACAATGCGCAGTTCTTC. It translates to CASSQLAGYNAQFF.

Many counts were recorded for this clonotype. V gene TRBV4-2 combines with J gene TRBJ2-1; possible D gene TRBD1, 7 bases. The V and J ends lost 1 base and 9 bases respectively, with 16 bases between them. The CDR3 runs to 15 residues. Per germline, CDR1 LGHNA and CDR2 YNFKEQ. CDR3 nucleotide sequence: TGTGCCAGCAGCCAAGCGTCGACAGGGAGGAGTGAGCAGTTCTTC. The encoded protein is CASSQASTGRSEQFF.

The rearrangement uses TRBV5-4 and TRBJ2-3, with 8 bases lining up with TRBD1. Germline assignment: CDR1 SGHNT and CDR2 YYREEE (reference sequence). This CDR3 is built from 14 residues. Trimming at V came to 5 bases and at J to 4 bases, leaving 6 bases not matched to a gene. The CDR3 loop is CASSQGAGSDTQYF. DNA for the CDR3: TGTGCCAGCAGTCAGGGGGCCGGGTCAGATACGCAGTATTTT.

The chain recombines TRBV20-1 with TRBJ2-7; tentative D call: TRBD2 (5 bases). The CDR3 is 13 residues long. Trimming left V 3 bases short and J 2 bases short, with 11 bases between. Germline V gene sequence: CDR1 DFQATT, CDR2 SNEGSKA (reference sequence). The CDR3 region has the DNA TGCAGTGCTAGGGGAGCGGAAGCCTACGAGCAGTACTTC. Residues: CSARGAEAYEQYF.

V is TRBV25-1 and J is TRBJ2-3; either TRBD1 or TRBD2 may supply D (6 bases each). The CDR3 is 14 residues long. V gave up 6 bases and J gave up 0 bases, with 10 bases separating them. The germline CDR1 and CDR2 sequences are MGHDK and SYGVNS. The CDR3 DNA reads as TGTGCCAGCAGAGGGGGGCTAAGCACAGATACGCAGTATTTT. Its translation is CASRGGLSTDTQYF.

The V and J genes are TRBV28 and TRBJ2-1; tentative D call: TRBD2 (5 bases). Germline lookup yields CDR1 MDHEN and CDR2 SYDVKM. V lost 11 bases and J lost 2, with 19 bases in between. This CDR3 is 15 amino acids long. CDR3 sequence (DNA): TGTGCCGGTCGGCCTCGGAGGTCCCCCTACAATGAGCAGTTCTTC. Translating it yields CAGRPRRSPYNEQFF.

This clonotype was seen repeatedly, ten times or more. The rearrangement links TRBV5-1 to TRBJ1-2; 9 nucleotides agree with TRBD1. Germline V CDR1 and CDR2: SGHRS, YFSETQ. Trimming removed 4 bases from V and 2 bases from J; junction bases left unmatched: 6. The CDR3 is 15 residues long. The CDR3 loop is CASSPQGAGNYGYTF. The CDR3 bases are TGCGCCAGCAGCCCACAGGGGGCGGGAAACTATGGCTACACCTTC.

This clonotype occurred many times. This chain connects TRBV9 to TRBJ2-1, with 10 bases that match TRBD2. The CDR3 runs to 15 residues. Germline V gene data show CDR1 as SGDLS and CDR2 as YYNGEE. With 0 bases clipped from V and 9 bases from J, the junction kept 6 bases outside the gene matches. The chain's CDR3 is CASSVAVLAGVEQFF. Written as DNA, the CDR3 is TGTGCCAGCAGCGTAGCGGTTCTAGCGGGAGTTGAGCAGTTCTTC. Full variable domain (missing parts from reference TRBV9 and TRBJ2-1): DSGVTQTPKHLITATGQRVTLRCSPRSGDLSVYWYQQSLDQGLQFLIQYYNGEERAKGNILERFSAQQFPDLHSELNLSSLELGDSALYFCASSVAVLAGVEQFFGPGTRLTVL.

A few counts support this clonotype. The V call is TRBV5-1, the J call TRBJ2-3, with 13 bases identical to TRBD2. CDR3 size: 17 residues. In germline, CDR1 is SGHRS, CDR2 YFSETQ. Trimming cost V 4 bases and J 0 bases; bases outside gene matches: 5. The CDR3 is CASSLRTSGGSTDTQYF. The CDR3 nucleotides are TGCGCCAGCAGCCTCCGGACTAGCGGGGGTAGCACAGATACGCAGTATTTT. The whole variable domain, filled in from reference TRBV5-1 and TRBJ2-3, reads KAGVTQTPRYLIKTRGQQVTLSCSPISGHRSVSWYQQTPGQGLQFLFEYFSETQRNKGNFPGRFSGRQFSNSRSEMNVSTLELGDSALYLCASSLRTSGGSTDTQYFGPGTRLTVL.

This clonotype occurred a few times. This chain links TRBV9 with TRBJ1-2; D is perhaps TRBD1 (5 bases). The CDR3 spans 15 residues. Germline CDR1 is SGDLS and CDR2 is YYNGEE. The V and J ends lost 0 bases and 7 bases respectively, with 16 bases between them. This CDR3 reads CASSVVSDTESGYTF. In nucleotides, the CDR3 is TGTGCCAGCAGCGTAGTGTCGGACACGGAAAGTGGCTACACCTTC.

This clonotype came up many times. The rearrangement uses TRBV5-5 and TRBJ2-3; the D gene is possibly TRBD2 (6 bases). Germline V CDR1 and CDR2: SGHKS, YYEKEE (reference sequence). V gave up 3 bases and J gave up 0 bases, with 8 bases separating them. This CDR3 is built from 14 residues. In nucleotides, the CDR3 is TGTGCCAGCAGCTGGAGGGACAGCACAGATACGCAGTATTTT. It translates to CASSWRDSTDTQYF.

This clonotype was recorded many times. The chain recombines TRBV6-2 or TRBV6-3 with TRBJ1-1; D remains ambiguous. The germline V gene encodes CDR1 MNHEY and CDR2 SVGEGT. Trimming removed 4 bases from V and 4 bases from J, with 7 bases in between. The CDR3 sequence is 12 residues long. CDR3 in DNA: TGTGCCAGCAGTTTCTGGGGCACTGAAGCTTTCTTT. Its protein is CASSFWGTEAFF.

This chain connects TRBV20-1 to TRBJ2-1, with 7 nucleotides matching TRBD1. Germline loops: CDR1 DFQATT, CDR2 SNEGSKA (reference sequence). The CDR3 runs to 17 residues. CDR3 residues: CCASGVLGTAFIDEQFF. Here the CDR3 DNA reads TGCTGCGCTAGTGGAGTTTTGGGGACAGCCTTTATCGATGAGCAGTTCTTC.

This clonotype was seen repeatedly, ten times or more. This chain connects TRBV27 to TRBJ1-1; D is perhaps TRBD1 (6 bases). The CDR3 runs 15 residues. Germline V lookup: CDR1 MNHEY, CDR2 SMNVEV (reference sequence). V lost 2 bases to trimming and J lost 5 bases, with 15 bases between them. The CDR3 is CASSLSRRGWTEAFF. The CDR3 region has the DNA TGTGCCAGCAGTTTAAGCCGCAGGGGTTGGACTGAAGCTTTCTTT.

V usage is TRBV28 and J usage is TRBJ2-7; tentatively, D is TRBD1 or TRBD2 (5 bases each). Per germline, CDR1 MDHEN and CDR2 SYDVKM. V was clipped by 5 bases and J by 1 base, with 24 bases between them. The CDR3 consists of 18 residues. CDR3 in amino acids: CASSRPGRSYYSSYEQYF. CDR3 coding DNA: TGTGCCAGCAGTAGACCGGGACGTTCTTATTATTCTTCCTACGAGCAGTACTTC.

On this clonotype itself: A much larger clone lies a single base off, so this may be a read error. The V gene is TRBV6-1, the J gene TRBJ1-1, with TRBD1 matching 7 bases. The CDR3 consists of 14 residues. Germline CDR1 reads MNHNS; CDR2 reads SASEGT. CDR3 sequence (DNA): TGTGCCAGCGTCCGACAGGGATTGAACTCTGAAGCTTTCTTT. Protein: CASVRQGLNSEAFF.

Only a few counts were recorded for this clonotype. The chain has TRBV24-1 and TRBJ2-5; possibly TRBD2 for D (6 bases). Germline V gene lookup returns CDR1 KGHDR and CDR2 SFDVKD. The CDR3 sequence is 12 residues long. Trimming left V 7 bases short and J 5 bases short, with 10 bases between. CDR3 in amino acids: CATSWGGETQYF. DNA for the CDR3: TGTGCCACCAGCTGGGGAGGTGAGACCCAGTACTTC.

Ten or more counts support this clonotype. The chain joins TRBV29-1 to TRBJ2-2; D remains unclear. The CDR3 runs to 12 residues. In germline, CDR1 is SQVTM, CDR2 ANQGSEA. V lost 0 bases, J lost 5 bases, and 4 bases lay in between. Written as DNA, the CDR3 is TGCAGCGTTGAAGAACGGACCGGGGAGCTGTTTTTT. It specifies CSVEERTGELFF.

This clonotype was seen more than once but under ten times. The chain carries TRBV12-3 or TRBV12-4 and TRBJ2-7; 13 bases line up with TRBD2. The length of the CDR3 is 15 residues. The V segment lost 6 bases and the J segment 5 bases; nucleotides outside the gene matches: 7. CDR3 residues: CASSLGLAGNHEQYF. Written as DNA, the CDR3 is TGTGCCAGCAGCCTGGGACTAGCGGGAAACCACGAGCAGTACTTC.

This clonotype was counted many times. This sequence joins TRBV7-2 and TRBJ2-1; 8 nucleotides match TRBD2. The J segment lost 6 bases and the V segment lost 2 bases, leaving 6 bases of the junction unmatched. Germline lookup yields CDR1 SGHTA and CDR2 FQGNSA. The CDR3 length is 15 residues. CDR3 nucleotide sequence: TGTGCCAGCAGCTTACTTAGCGGGATTTTCAATGAGCAGTTCTTC. The encoded protein is CASSLLSGIFNEQFF.

This clonotype has more than one count but fewer than ten. The rearrangement links TRBV3-1 to TRBJ2-4, with D hard to call. The CDR3 covers 17 residues. Germline CDR1 is LGHDT and CDR2 is YNNKEL (reference sequence). The V end lost 3 bases, the J end lost 0 bases, and 15 bases lay between the germline ends. As DNA, the CDR3 is TGTGCCAGCAGCCAGGGGTTACTGTACCTAGCCAAAAACATTCAGTACTTC. It yields the protein CASSQGLLYLAKNIQYF.

The J gene is TRBJ2-7, the V gene TRBV3-1; 14 bases map to TRBD2. The CDR3 consists of 18 residues. Germline CDR1 is LGHDT and CDR2 is YNNKEL (reference sequence). J was trimmed by 2 bases and V by 4 bases; bases with no gene match: 10. CDR3 region: CASSRMGLAGVVAYEQYF. Written as DNA, the CDR3 is TGTGCCAGCAGCCGAATGGGACTAGCGGGAGTAGTCGCCTACGAGCAGTACTTC.